This T cell receptor (beta chain) was recovered during a study of a mutant IDH1 vaccine in newly diagnosed glioma. Study-level information: Investigators started vaccination 4-6 weeks after radiotherapy alone, or with temozolomide cycles. Previous care, which was radiotherapy, temozolomide, or both, most often involved both. Of the patients given treatment, approximately 60% were male and 37.5% were female, and a mean age of roughly 40 years was recorded.

Time point: week 5, during vaccination. The vaccine gave 300 ug of a 20-mer mutant IDH1 peptide subcutaneously per dose. Every donor had a new WHO grade 3 or 4 astrocytoma that was IDH1-mutant, with loss of nuclear ATRX. The assay was immunoSEQ multiplex PCR, and TCRdb's table has in-frame clones only and misses some. The sample holds about 40,000 clones, 91% seen once. V trimming: 1 base; J trimming: 7 bases; junction bases outside the gene matches: 9. Germline V gives CDR1 SGHRS, CDR2 YFSETQ. The CDR3 consists of 16 residues. In the case of this clone: The antigen remains undetermined.

The sequencing here drew on PBMCs, taken from a glioma patient whose treatment included an IDH1 peptide vaccine. The chain is built from TRBV5-1 and TRBJ2-1, with 9 bases lining up with TRBD1. The receptor's source is a man aged 45-60 years with glioma. CDR3 region: CASSLPDRGRGNEQFF. CDR3 bases: TGCGCCAGCAGCTTGCCGGACAGGGGAAGAGGGAATGAGCAGTTCTTC.